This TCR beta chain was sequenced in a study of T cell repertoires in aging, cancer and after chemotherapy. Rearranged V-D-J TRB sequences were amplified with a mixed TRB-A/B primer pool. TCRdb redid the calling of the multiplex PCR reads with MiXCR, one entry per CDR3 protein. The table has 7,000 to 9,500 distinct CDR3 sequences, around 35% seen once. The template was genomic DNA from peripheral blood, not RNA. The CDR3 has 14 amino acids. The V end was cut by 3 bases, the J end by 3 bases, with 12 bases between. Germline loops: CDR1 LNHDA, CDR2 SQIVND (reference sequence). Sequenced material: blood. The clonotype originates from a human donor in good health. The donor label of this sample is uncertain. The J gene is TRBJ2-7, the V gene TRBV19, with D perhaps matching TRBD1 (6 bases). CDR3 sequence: CASSMPGASYEQYF. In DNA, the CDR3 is TGTGCCAGTAGTATGCCAGGGGCGAGCTACGAGCAGTACTTC.